The 2 T cell receptor beta chains below were found in one sample sequenced in a study of T cell repertoires in cytomegalovirus infection. TCRdb analysed the reads with MiXCR anew, one entry per CDR3 protein. The data hold about 530,000 distinct CDR3 sequences, with around 27% observed a single time. The specimen was PBMCs. These receptors were taken from a human donor in good health (CMV status not recorded). Some clones in this sample may be carry-over from other donors' samples.

The table lists this clonotype with a few counts. The chain recombines TRBV28 with TRBJ1-4; weak D call: TRBD1 (5 bases). The V gene lost 5 bases and the J gene lost 7 bases, with 14 bases spanning the gap. This CDR3 contains 14 residues. Germline CDR1 is MDHEN and CDR2 is SYDVKM. CDR3 DNA: TGTGCCAGCAGTATAAGGGACGTCGGTGAAAAACTGTTTTTT. Translating gives CASSIRDVGEKLFF.

The chain uses TRBV12-3 or TRBV12-4 and TRBJ2-2; D possibly corresponds to TRBD1 (6 bases). Trimming stripped 7 bases from V and 5 bases from J, with 17 bases between. The CDR3 has 15 amino acids. The DNA for the CDR3 is TGTGCCAGCACTCTTGCAGGGGAGATAACCGGGGAGCTGTTTTTT. Encoded protein: CASTLAGEITGELFF.